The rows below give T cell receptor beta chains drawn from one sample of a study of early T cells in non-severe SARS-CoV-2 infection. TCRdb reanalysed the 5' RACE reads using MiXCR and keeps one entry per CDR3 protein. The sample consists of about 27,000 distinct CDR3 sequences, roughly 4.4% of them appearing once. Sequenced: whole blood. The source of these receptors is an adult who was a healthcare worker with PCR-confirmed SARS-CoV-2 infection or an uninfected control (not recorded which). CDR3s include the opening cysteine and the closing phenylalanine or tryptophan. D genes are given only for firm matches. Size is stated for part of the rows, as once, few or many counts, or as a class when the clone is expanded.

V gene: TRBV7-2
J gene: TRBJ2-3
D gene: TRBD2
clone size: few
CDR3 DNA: TGTGCCAGCAGCTTCGGACTAGCGGGAGGGTACACAGATACGCAGTATTTT
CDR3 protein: CASSFGLAGGYTDTQYF

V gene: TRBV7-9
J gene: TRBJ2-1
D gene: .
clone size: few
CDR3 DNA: TGTGCCAGCAGCCCCCGTGGAGGGCTGGGGGGGCAGTTCTTC
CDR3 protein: CASSPRGGLGGQFF

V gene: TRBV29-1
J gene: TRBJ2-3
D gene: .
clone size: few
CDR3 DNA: TGCAGCGTAGAAAGGAAGCGGACCTTT
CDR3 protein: CSVERKRTF

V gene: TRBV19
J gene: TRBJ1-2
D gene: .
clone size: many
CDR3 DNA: TGTGCCAGTAACACCGGGACCTCTAACTATGGCTACACCTTC
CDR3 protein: CASNTGTSNYGYTF

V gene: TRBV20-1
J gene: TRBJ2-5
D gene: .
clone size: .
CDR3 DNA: TGCAGTGCTAGAGTGCTAGGTCAAGAGACCCAGTACTTC
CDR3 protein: CSARVLGQETQYF

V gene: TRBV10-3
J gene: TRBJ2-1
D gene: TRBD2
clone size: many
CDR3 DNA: TGTGCCATCAGTGAGTCGCCGCTAGCGGGTGCCTACAATGAGCAGTTCTTC
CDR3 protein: CAISESPLAGAYNEQFF

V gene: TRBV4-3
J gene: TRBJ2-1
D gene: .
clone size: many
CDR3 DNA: TGCGCCAGCAGCCCGGTAGCGGCCCTCTCCTACAATGAGCAGTTCTTC
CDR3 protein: CASSPVAALSYNEQFF

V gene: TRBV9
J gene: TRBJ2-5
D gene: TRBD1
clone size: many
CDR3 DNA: TGTGCCAGCAGCCCAGGGACAGGGAAAGAGACCCAGTACTTC
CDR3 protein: CASSPGTGKETQYF

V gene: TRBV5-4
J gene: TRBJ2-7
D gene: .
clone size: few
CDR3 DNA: TGTGCCAGCAGCCCTACAACGGACGAGCAGTACTTC
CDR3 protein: CASSPTTDEQYF

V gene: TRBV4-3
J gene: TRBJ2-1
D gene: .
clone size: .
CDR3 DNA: TGCGCCAGCAGCCAAGGGCGCCGCTCTGACGACCAGTTCTTC
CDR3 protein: CASSQGRRSDDQFF

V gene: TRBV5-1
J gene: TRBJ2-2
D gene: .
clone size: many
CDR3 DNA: TGCGCCAGCAGCTCTCGTACACTGGACACCGGGGAGCTGTTTTTT
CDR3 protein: CASSSRTLDTGELFF

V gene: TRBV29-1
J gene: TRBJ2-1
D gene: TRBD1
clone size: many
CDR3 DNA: TGCAGCGTTCCAGAACACAGACAGGGATACAATGAGCAGTTCTTC
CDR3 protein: CSVPEHRQGYNEQFF

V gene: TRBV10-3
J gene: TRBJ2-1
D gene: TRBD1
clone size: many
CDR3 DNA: TGTGCCATCAGGACGGGACAGGGGGCGAATGAGCAGTTCTTC
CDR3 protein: CAIRTGQGANEQFF

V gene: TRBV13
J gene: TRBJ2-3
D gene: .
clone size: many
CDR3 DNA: TGTGCCAGCAGCCCCGGGGGGACAAGCACAGATACGCAGTATTTT
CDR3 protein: CASSPGGTSTDTQYF

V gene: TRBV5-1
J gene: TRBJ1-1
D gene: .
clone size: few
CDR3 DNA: TGCGCCAGCAGCTTGTCAGGGGAGACTGAAGCTTTCTTT
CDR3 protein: CASSLSGETEAFF

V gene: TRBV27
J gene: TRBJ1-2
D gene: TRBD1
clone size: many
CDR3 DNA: TGTGCCAGCAGTTTATCGCCAGGGGGCGCCTATGGCTACACCTTC
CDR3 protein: CASSLSPGGAYGYTF

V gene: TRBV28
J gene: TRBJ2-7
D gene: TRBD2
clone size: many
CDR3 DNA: TGTGCCAGCAGTTTATCCCTAGCGGGAGGGTACGAGCAGTACTTC
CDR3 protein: CASSLSLAGGYEQYF